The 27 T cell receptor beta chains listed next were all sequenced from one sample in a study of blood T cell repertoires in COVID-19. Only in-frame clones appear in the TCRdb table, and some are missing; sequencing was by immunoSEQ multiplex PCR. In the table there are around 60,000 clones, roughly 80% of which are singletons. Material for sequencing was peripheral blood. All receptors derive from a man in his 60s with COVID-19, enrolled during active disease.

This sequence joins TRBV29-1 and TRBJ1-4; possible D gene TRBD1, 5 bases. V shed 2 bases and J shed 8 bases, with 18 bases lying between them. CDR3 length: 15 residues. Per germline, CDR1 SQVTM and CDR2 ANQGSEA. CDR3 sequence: CSVEQQGLRGEKLFF. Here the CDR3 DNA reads TGCAGCGTTGAACAGCAGGGTCTTCGTGGCGAAAAACTGTTTTTT. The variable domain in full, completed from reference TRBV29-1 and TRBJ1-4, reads SAVISQKPSRDICQRGTSLTIQCQVDSQVTMMFWYRQQPGQSLTLIATANQGSEATYESGFVIDKFPISRPNLTFSTLTVSNMSPEDSSIYLCSVEQQGLRGEKLFFGSGTQLSVL.

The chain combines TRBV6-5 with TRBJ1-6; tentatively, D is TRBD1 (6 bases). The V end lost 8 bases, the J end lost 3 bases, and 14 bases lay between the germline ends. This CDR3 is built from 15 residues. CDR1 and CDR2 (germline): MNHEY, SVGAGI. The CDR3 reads CASRQGSHYNSPLHF. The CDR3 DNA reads TGTGCCAGCCGTCAGGGGTCCCACTATAATTCACCCCTCCACTTT.

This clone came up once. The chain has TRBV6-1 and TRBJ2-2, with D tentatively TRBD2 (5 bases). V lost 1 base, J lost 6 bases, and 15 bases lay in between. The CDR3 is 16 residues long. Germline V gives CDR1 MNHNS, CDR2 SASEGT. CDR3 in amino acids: CASSEVRAPRAGELFF. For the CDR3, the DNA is TGTGCCAGCAGTGAAGTAAGGGCCCCGAGGGCCGGGGAGCTGTTTTTT.

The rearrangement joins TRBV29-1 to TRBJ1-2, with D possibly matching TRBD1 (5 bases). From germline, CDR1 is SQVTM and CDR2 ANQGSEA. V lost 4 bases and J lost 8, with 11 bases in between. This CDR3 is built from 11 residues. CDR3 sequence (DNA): TGCAGCGTTGGAGTGCAGGGAGGCTACACCTTC. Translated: CSVGVQGGYTF.

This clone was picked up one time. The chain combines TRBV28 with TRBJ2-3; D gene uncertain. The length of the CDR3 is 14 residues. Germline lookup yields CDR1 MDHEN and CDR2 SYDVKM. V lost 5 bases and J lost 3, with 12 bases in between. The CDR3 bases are TGTGCCAGCAGTCCCAGACTCCGGACAGATACGCAGTATTTT. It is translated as CASSPRLRTDTQYF.

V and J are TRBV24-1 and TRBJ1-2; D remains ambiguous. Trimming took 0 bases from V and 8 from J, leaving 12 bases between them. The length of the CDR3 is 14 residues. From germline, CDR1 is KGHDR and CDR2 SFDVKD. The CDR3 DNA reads TGTGCCACCAGTGATTTGGTCCGAAGCTACGGCTACACCTTC. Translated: CATSDLVRSYGYTF.

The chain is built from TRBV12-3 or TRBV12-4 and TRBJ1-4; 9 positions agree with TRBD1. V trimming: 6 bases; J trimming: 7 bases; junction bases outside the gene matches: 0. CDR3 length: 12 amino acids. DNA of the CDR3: TGTGCCAGCAGGACAGGGGGTGAAAAACTGTTTTTT. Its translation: CASRTGGEKLFF.

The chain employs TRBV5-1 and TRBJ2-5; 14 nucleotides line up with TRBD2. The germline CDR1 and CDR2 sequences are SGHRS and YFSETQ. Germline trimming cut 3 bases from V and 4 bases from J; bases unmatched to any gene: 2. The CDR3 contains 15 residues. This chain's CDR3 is CASSSGLAGAETQYF. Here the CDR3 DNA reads TGCGCCAGCAGCTCGGGACTAGCGGGAGCAGAGACCCAGTACTTC.

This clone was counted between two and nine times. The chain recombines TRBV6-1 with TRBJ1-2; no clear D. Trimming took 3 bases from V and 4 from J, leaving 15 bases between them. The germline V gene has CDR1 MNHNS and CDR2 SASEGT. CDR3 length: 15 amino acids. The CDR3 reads CASSESPTVTYGYTF. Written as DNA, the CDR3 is TGTGCCAGCAGTGAGAGCCCCACAGTTACCTATGGCTACACCTTC.

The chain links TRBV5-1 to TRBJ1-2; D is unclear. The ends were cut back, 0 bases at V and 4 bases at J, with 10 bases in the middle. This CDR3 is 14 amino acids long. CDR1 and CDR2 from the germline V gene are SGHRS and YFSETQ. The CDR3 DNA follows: TGCGCCAGCAGCTTGGAGACAACCGGCTATGGCTACACCTTC. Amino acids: CASSLETTGYGYTF.

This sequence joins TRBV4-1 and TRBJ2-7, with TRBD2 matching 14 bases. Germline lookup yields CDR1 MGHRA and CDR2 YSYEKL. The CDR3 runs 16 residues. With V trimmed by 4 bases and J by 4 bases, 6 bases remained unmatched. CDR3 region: CASSPGTSGSSYEQYF. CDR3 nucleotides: TGCGCCAGCAGCCCCGGGACTAGCGGGAGTTCATACGAGCAGTACTTC.

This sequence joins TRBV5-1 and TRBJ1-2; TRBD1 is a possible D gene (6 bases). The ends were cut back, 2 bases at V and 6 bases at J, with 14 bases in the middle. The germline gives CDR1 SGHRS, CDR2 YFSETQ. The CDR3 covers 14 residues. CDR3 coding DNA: TGCGCCAGCAGCTTAGGTAACAGGGCCGATGGCTACACCTTC. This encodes CASSLGNRADGYTF.

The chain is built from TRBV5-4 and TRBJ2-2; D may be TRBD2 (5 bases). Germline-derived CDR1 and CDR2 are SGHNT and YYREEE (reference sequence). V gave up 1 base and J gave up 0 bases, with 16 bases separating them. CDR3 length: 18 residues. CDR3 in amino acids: CASSLIGRGSPNTGELFF. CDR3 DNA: TGTGCCAGCAGCTTGATCGGCAGAGGGAGTCCGAACACCGGGGAGCTGTTTTTT.

The CDR3 DNA is TGCGCCAGCAGCCAAGCTACGACTGCCCTCGGCCAAGCCCAGCATTTT. This translates into CASSQATTALGQAQHF. The V and J genes are TRBV4-1 and TRBJ1-5; D not resolved. From germline, CDR1 is MGHRA and CDR2 YSYEKL. Trimming left V 1 base short and J 11 bases short, with 21 bases between. The CDR3 sequence is 16 residues long.

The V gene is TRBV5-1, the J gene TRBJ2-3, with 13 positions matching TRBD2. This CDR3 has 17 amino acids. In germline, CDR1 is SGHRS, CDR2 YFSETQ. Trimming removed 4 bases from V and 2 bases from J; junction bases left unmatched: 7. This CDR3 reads CASSRTSGGASTDTQYF. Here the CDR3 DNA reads TGCGCCAGCAGCCGAACTAGCGGGGGGGCCTCCACAGATACGCAGTATTTT.

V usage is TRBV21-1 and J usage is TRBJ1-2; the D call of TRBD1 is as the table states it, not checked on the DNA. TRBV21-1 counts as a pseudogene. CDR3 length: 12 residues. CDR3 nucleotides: TGTGCCAGCAGCCCCGGGACATCTTCTTTCACCTTC. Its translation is CASSPGTSSFTF.

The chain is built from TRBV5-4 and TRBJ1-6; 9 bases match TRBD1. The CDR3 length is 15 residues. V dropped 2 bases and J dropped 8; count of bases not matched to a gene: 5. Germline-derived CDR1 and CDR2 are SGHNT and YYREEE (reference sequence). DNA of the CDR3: TGTGCCAGCAGCTTATCCAGGACAGGGGATTCACCCCTCCACTTT. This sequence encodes CASSLSRTGDSPLHF.

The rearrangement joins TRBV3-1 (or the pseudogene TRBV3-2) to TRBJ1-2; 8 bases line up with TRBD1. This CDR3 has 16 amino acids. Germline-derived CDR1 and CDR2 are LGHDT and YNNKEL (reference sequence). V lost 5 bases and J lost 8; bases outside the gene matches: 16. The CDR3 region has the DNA TGTGCCAGCAGCTCGGGACAGGCAATTACCGTATGGGGCTACACCTTC. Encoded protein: CASSSGQAITVWGYTF.

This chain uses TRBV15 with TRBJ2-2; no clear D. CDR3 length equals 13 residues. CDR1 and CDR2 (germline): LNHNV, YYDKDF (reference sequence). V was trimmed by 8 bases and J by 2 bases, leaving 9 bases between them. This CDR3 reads CATAELNTGELFF. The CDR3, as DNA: TGTGCCACCGCTGAACTAAACACCGGGGAGCTGTTTTTT.

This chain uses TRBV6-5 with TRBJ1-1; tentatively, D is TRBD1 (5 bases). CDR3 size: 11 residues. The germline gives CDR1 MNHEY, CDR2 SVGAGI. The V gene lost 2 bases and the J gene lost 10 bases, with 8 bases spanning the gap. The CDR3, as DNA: TGTGCCAGCAGTTACGGGCAGGGAGCTTTCTTT. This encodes CASSYGQGAFF.

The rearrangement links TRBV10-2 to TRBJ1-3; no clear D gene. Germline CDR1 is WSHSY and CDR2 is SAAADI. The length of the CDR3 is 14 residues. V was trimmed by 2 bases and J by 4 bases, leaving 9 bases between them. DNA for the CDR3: TGCGCCAGCAGTGAGACAGAACCCGGAAACACCATATATTTT. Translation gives CASSETEPGNTIYF.

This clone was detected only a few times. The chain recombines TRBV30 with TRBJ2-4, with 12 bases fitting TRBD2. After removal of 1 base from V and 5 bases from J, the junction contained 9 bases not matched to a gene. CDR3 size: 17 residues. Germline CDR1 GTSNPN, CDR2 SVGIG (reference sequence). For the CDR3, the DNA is TGTGCCTGGAGTGGGGGACTAGCGGGCCTCGGGGAAAACATTCAGTACTTC. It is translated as CAWSGGLAGLGENIQYF.

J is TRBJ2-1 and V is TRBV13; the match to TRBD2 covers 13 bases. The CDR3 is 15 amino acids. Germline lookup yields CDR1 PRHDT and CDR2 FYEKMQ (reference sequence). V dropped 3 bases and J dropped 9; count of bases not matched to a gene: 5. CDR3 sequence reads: CASSLPGLAGPEQFF. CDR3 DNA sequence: TGTGCCAGCAGCTTGCCGGGACTAGCGGGACCTGAGCAGTTCTTC.

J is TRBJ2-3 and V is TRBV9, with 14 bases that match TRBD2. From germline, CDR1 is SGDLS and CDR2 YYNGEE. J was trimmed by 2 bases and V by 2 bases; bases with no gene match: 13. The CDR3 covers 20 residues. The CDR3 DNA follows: TGTGCCAGCAGCGTCGACTCCGGACTAGCGGGAGGATCTTTCACAGATACGCAGTATTTT. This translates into CASSVDSGLAGGSFTDTQYF.

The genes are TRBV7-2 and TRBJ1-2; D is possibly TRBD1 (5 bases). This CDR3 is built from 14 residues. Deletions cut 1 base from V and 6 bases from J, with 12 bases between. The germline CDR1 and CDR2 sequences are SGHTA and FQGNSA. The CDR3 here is CASSLGPGENGYTF. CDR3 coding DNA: TGTGCCAGCAGCTTAGGGCCGGGGGAGAATGGCTACACCTTC.

The CDR3 spells CASSWGLLGYNEQFF. As DNA, the CDR3 is TGTGCCAGCAGTTGGGGCCTCCTGGGGTACAATGAGCAGTTCTTC. The V and J genes are TRBV28 and TRBJ2-1, with a tentative D call TRBD1 (5 bases). This CDR3 contains 15 residues. CDR1 and CDR2 (germline): MDHEN, SYDVKM. Trimming took 4 bases from V and 4 from J, leaving 14 bases between them. Combining the CDR3 with reference TRBV28 and TRBJ2-1 gives the whole variable domain DVKVTQSSRYLVKRTGEKVFLECVQDMDHENMFWYRQDPGLGLRLIYFSYDVKMKEKGDIPEGYSVSREKKERFSLILESASTNQTSMYLCASSWGLLGYNEQFFGPGTRLTVL.

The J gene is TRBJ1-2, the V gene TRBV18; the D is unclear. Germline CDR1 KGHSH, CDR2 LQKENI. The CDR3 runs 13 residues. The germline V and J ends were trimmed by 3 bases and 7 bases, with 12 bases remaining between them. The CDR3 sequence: CASSPSEGGGYTF. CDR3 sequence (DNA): TGTGCCAGCTCACCGTCAGAGGGCGGTGGCTACACCTTC.